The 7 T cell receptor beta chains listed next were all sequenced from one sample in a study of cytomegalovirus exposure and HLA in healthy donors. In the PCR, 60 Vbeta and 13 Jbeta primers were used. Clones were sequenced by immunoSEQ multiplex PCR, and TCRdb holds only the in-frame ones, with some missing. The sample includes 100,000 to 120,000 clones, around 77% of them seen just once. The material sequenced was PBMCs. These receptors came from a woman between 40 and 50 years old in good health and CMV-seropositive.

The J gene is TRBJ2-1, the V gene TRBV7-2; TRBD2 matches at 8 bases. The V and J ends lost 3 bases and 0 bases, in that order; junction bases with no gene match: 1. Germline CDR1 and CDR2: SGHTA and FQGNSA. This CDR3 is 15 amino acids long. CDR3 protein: CASSFSGDSYNEQFF. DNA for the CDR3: TGTGCCAGCAGCTTTAGCGGGGACTCCTACAATGAGCAGTTCTTC.

The DNA for the CDR3 is TGCAGCGTCGGGACAGGCCGAGGGGGCTACACCTTC. It codes for CSVGTGRGGYTF. The rearrangement links TRBV29-1 to TRBJ1-2; 8 bases are shared with TRBD1. Trimming took 6 bases from V and 8 from J; bases not matched to a gene: 8. This CDR3 comprises 12 residues. Germline V gene sequence: CDR1 SQVTM, CDR2 ANQGSEA.

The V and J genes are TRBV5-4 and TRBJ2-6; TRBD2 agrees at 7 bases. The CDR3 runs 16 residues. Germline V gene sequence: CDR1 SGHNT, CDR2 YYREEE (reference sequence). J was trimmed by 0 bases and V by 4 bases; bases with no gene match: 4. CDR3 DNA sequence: TGTGCCAGCAGCCCCGGGAGGAGCTCTGGGGCCAACGTCCTGACTTTC. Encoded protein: CASSPGRSSGANVLTF. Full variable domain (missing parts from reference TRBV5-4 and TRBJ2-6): ETGVTQSPTHLIKTRGQQVTLRCSSQSGHNTVSWYQQALGQGPQFIFQYYREEENGRGNFPPRFSGLQFPNYSSELNVNALELDDSALYLCASSPGRSSGANVLTFGAGSRLTVL.

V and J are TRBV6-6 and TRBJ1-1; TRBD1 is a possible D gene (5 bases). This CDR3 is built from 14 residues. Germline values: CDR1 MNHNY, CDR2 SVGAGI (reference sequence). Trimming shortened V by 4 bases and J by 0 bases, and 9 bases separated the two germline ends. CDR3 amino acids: CASSLKGMNTEAFF. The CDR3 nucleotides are TGTGCCAGCAGTTTAAAGGGGATGAACACTGAAGCTTTCTTT.

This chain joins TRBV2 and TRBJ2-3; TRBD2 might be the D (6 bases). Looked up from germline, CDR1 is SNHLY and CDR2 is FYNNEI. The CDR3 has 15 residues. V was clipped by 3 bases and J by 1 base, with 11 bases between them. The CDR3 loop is CASSEYPGGTDTQYF. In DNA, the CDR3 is TGTGCCAGCAGTGAGTACCCGGGGGGCACAGATACGCAGTATTTT.

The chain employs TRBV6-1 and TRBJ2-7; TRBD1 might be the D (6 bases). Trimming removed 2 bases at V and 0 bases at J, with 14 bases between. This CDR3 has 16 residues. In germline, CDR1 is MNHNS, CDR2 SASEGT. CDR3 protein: CASSEFGGTASYEQYF. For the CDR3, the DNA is TGTGCCAGCAGTGAATTTGGGGGCACGGCCTCCTACGAGCAGTACTTC.

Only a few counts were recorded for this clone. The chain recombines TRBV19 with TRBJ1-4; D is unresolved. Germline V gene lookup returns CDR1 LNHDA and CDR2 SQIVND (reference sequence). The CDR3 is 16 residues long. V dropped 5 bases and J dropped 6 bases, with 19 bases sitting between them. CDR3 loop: CASSVLNPQRDEKLFF. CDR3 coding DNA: TGTGCCAGTAGTGTCTTAAACCCCCAGAGGGATGAAAAACTGTTTTTT.